The TCR beta chain under discussion was sequenced for a study of T cells in Graves' hyperthyroidism and ophthalmopathy. Amplified regions were TCR beta CDR3 sequences from RNA transcripts. The HTBI set primed first-round TCR CDR3 RT-PCR. TCRdb ran MiXCR on the multiplex PCR reads and lists one entry per CDR3 protein. The sample yields about 610,000 distinct CDR3 sequences, approximately 15% seen once. The germline V gene encodes CDR1 DFQATT and CDR2 SNEGSKA (reference sequence). CDR3 size: 15 residues. The V and J ends lost 6 bases and 5 bases, in that order; junction bases with no gene match: 9. The sequenced sample consisted of blood. The TCR was taken from a woman aged 40 to 50 with Graves' ophthalmopathy. The rearrangement links TRBV20-1 to TRBJ2-5; 13 bases line up with TRBD2. The DNA of the CDR3 is TGCAGTGCGAGACCCGGACTAGCGGGAGTGGAGACCCAGTACTTC. This encodes CSARPGLAGVETQYF.